Listed here is a single T cell receptor (beta chain). Trimming took off 3 bases at V and 5 bases at J, with 13 bases between the two ends. Germline lookup yields CDR1 MGHDK and CDR2 SYGVNS. The CDR3 sequence is 14 residues long. The data derive from a study of control samples from healthy donors and cancer patients. TCRdb's table, derived via immunoSEQ multiplex PCR, lists solely in-frame clones and lacks some. Of 84,000 or so clones listed, 75% to 95% were seen once; the top ten hold 15% to 17%. The V gene is TRBV25-1, the J gene TRBJ1-1, with a tentative D call TRBD1 (6 bases). Source material: blood. This receptor was taken from a man aged 25-40 years in good health. CDR3 residues: CASSDRGGGTEAFF. The CDR3 DNA sequence: TGTGCCAGCAGTGACAGGGGAGGAGGTACTGAAGCTTTCTTT. Complete variable domain (other parts from reference TRBV25-1 and TRBJ1-1): EADIYQTPRYLVIGTGKKITLECSQTMGHDKMYWYQQDPGMELHLIHYSYGVNSTEKGDLSSESTVSRIRTEHFPLTLESARPSHTSQYLCASSDRGGGTEAFFGQGTRLTVV.